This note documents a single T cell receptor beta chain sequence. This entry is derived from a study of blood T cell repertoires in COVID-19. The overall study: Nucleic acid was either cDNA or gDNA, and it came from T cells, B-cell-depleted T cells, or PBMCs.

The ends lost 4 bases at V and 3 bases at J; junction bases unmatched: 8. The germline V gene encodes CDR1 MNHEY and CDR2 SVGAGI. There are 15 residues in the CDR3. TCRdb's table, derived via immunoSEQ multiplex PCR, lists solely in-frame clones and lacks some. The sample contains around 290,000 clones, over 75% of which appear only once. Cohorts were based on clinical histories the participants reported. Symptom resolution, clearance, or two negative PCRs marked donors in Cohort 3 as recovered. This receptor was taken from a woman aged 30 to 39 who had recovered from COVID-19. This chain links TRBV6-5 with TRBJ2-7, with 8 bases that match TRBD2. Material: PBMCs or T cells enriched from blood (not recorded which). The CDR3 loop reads CASSLAWSGSYEQYF. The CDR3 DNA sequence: TGTGCCAGCAGTTTGGCCTGGAGCGGGAGCTACGAGCAGTACTTC.